The 19 T cell receptor beta chains given below trace back to one sample, sequenced in a study of identical twins. TCRdb reanalysed the 5' RACE reads using MiXCR and keeps one entry per CDR3 protein. The repertoire holds hundreds of thousands of distinct CDR3 sequences, with 21% as singletons. The sample also formed part of further work on T cells expressing NK-cell markers.

Material: PBMCs. The source of these receptors is a woman under 30 in good health.

This CDR3 reads CASSYSQRLASSTDTQYF. The CDR3 DNA is TGTGCCAGCAGTTACTCCCAAAGACTAGCCAGCAGCACAGATACGCAGTATTTT. The chain is built from TRBV6-5 and TRBJ2-3, with 7 positions matching TRBD2. The germline CDR1 and CDR2 sequences are MNHEY and SVGAGI. V lost 0 bases and J lost 0; bases outside the gene matches: 9. CDR3 length: 18 amino acids.

This clonotype was observed a few times. Since a much larger clone is just one base distant, this may be a read error. The V and J genes are TRBV10-1 and TRBJ2-4; D remains ambiguous. With 2 bases removed from V and 4 bases from J, the gap between germline ends came to 6 bases. The CDR3 is 13 amino acids. Germline CDR1 and CDR2: WNHNN and SYGVQD (reference sequence). CDR3 amino acids: CASSEDGKNIQYF. CDR3 nucleotide sequence: TGCGCCAGCAGTGAGGACGGGAAAAACATTCAGTACTTC.

The chain links TRBV20-1 to TRBJ2-1, with 7 bases lining up with TRBD2. The CDR3 loop spans 16 amino acids. Germline lookup yields CDR1 DFQATT and CDR2 SNEGSKA (reference sequence). V shed 3 bases and J 0 bases; nucleotides not matched to a gene: 8. DNA for the CDR3: TGCAGTGCTAGGGGGGGGGGACTTCTCTCCTACAATGAGCAGTTCTTC. Protein product: CSARGGGLLSYNEQFF.

This rearrangement joins TRBV20-1 to TRBJ2-7, with 12 nucleotides matching TRBD2. This CDR3 contains 16 residues. Germline V gene lookup returns CDR1 DFQATT and CDR2 SNEGSKA (reference sequence). V shed 7 bases and J 0 bases; nucleotides not matched to a gene: 10. The CDR3 is CSVNGLAGRSSYEQYF. Here the CDR3 DNA reads TGCAGTGTCAATGGACTAGCGGGACGGAGCTCCTACGAGCAGTACTTC.

This clonotype has just a few counts. The V call is TRBV5-4, the J call TRBJ2-5; 8 nucleotides agree with TRBD1. The germline CDR1 and CDR2 sequences are SGHNT and YYREEE (reference sequence). CDR3 length: 16 amino acids. J lost 2 bases, V lost 4 bases, and 10 bases had no gene match. CDR3 loop: CASSQNRGSIQETQYF. CDR3 DNA sequence: TGTGCCAGCAGCCAGAACAGGGGGTCGATTCAAGAGACCCAGTACTTC.

The chain links TRBV4-3 to TRBJ2-3; D is uncertain. V lost 0 bases and J 0 bases, leaving 10 bases between the germline ends. CDR1 LGHNA and CDR2 YSLEER come from the germline V gene. The CDR3 consists of 16 residues. CDR3 region: CASSQEGYPSTDTQYF. In nucleotides, the CDR3 is TGCGCCAGCAGCCAAGAAGGCTACCCTAGCACAGATACGCAGTATTTT.

The J gene is TRBJ1-3, the V gene TRBV6-5, with D uncertain. Per germline, CDR1 MNHEY and CDR2 SVGAGI. The CDR3 runs to 15 residues. Trimming shortened V by 2 bases and J by 2 bases, and 10 bases separated the two germline ends. CDR3 DNA sequence: TGTGCCAGCAGTTACGCTACAAAGCCTGGAAACACCATATATTTT. The encoded protein is CASSYATKPGNTIYF.

This clonotype was detected a few times. This chain links TRBV24-1 with TRBJ2-3, with D possibly being TRBD1 or TRBD2 (5 bases each). With 4 bases removed from V and 15 bases from J, the gap between germline ends came to 13 bases. This CDR3 region has 11 residues. From germline, CDR1 is KGHDR and CDR2 SFDVKD. The CDR3 protein is CATSDQGTAYF. As DNA, the CDR3 is TGTGCCACCAGTGACCAAGGGACGGCTTATTTT.

The chain has TRBV20-1 and TRBJ2-5; D not resolved. V lost 3 bases and J 0 bases, leaving 8 bases between the germline ends. The germline CDR1 and CDR2 sequences are DFQATT and SNEGSKA (reference sequence). The length of the CDR3 is 13 residues. CDR3 residues: CSARDPYQETQYF. In DNA, the CDR3 is TGCAGTGCTAGGGATCCGTACCAAGAGACCCAGTACTTC.

This clonotype was seen a handful of times. The chain has TRBV20-1 and TRBJ2-3; D might be TRBD2 (5 bases). The CDR3 is 15 residues long. CDR1 and CDR2 (germline): DFQATT, SNEGSKA (reference sequence). Trimming cost V 5 bases and J 2 bases, with 17 bases left between them. CDR3 loop: CSASDLANPTDTQYF. The DNA of the CDR3 is TGCAGTGCTTCAGACTTAGCGAACCCCACAGATACGCAGTATTTT.

The chain employs TRBV7-8 and TRBJ1-4; D remains unclear. V was shortened by 4 bases and J by 0 bases, with 9 bases between the two germline ends. The CDR3 length is 15 residues. Germline V gene lookup returns CDR1 SGHVS and CDR2 FQNEAQ. This chain's CDR3 is CASSSTRATNEKLFF. The CDR3 DNA reads as TGTGCCAGCAGCTCCACCCGGGCAACTAATGAAAAACTGTTTTTT.

The CDR3 bases are TGTGCCAGCAGTTTAGCGCTAAGGCGTCAGGGGGCTTATGGCTACACCTTC. Its protein is CASSLALRRQGAYGYTF. The chain is built from TRBV12-3 or TRBV12-4 and TRBJ1-2; 8 bases fit TRBD1. V lost 0 bases to trimming and J lost 5 bases; unmatched junction nucleotides: 11. This CDR3 has 17 amino acids.

The rearrangement links TRBV6-1 to TRBJ2-3; 8 positions agree with TRBD2. Unmatched junction bases numbered 14, after V lost 11 bases and J lost 1 base. The CDR3 has 16 amino acids. Germline V gene sequence: CDR1 MNHNS, CDR2 SASEGT. Written as DNA, the CDR3 is TGTGCCTCACAAACGAGACGGGGGGGGGGCACAGATACGCAGTATTTT. Its protein is CASQTRRGGGTDTQYF.

This chain connects TRBV10-3 to TRBJ2-1; no reliable D call. In germline, CDR1 is ENHRY, CDR2 SYGVKD. The CDR3 is 15 amino acids. Trimming removed 5 bases at V and 1 base at J, with 12 bases between. CDR3 bases: TGTGCCATCAGTACTGCCATCGGTTCCTACAATGAGCAGTTCTTC. Its protein product is CAISTAIGSYNEQFF.

The CDR3 sequence is CSARERRFQETQYF. The CDR3 coding sequence is TGCAGTGCTAGAGAGAGGCGGTTTCAAGAGACCCAGTACTTC. This chain connects TRBV20-1 to TRBJ2-5; the D is unclear. The germline gives CDR1 DFQATT, CDR2 SNEGSKA (reference sequence). This CDR3 has 14 amino acids. The germline V and J ends were trimmed by 0 bases and 2 bases, with 10 bases remaining between them.

This clonotype has a handful of counts. V gene TRBV29-1 combines with J gene TRBJ2-7; 7 bases fit TRBD2. CDR3 length: 13 residues. Unmatched junction bases numbered 5, after V lost 4 bases and J lost 2 bases. Germline CDR1 is SQVTM and CDR2 is ANQGSEA. As DNA, the CDR3 is TGCAGCGTTGCCTTTGGACTAGCCTACGAGCAGTACTTC. This gives the protein CSVAFGLAYEQYF.

This clonotype was counted between two and nine times. The CDR3 DNA reads as TGCAGTGCCCTAAGACAGACCAACACTGAAGCTTTCTTT. It translates to CSALRQTNTEAFF. The chain links TRBV20-1 to TRBJ1-1, with D possibly TRBD1 on 5 matching bases. There are 13 residues in the CDR3. V shed 6 bases and J shed 2 bases, with 13 bases lying between them. From germline, CDR1 is DFQATT and CDR2 SNEGSKA (reference sequence).

This clonotype was counted between two and nine times. V usage is TRBV7-2 and J usage is TRBJ2-1; no clear D gene. V was pared by 8 bases and J by 1 base, with 9 bases between. The V gene's germline CDR1 is SGHTA and CDR2 FQGNSA. This CDR3 comprises 13 residues. CDR3 DNA sequence: TGTGCCAGCCACATGCAATCCTACAATGAGCAGTTCTTC. Translating gives CASHMQSYNEQFF.

At least ten counts were recorded for this clonotype. The CDR3 loop reads CASSRDFEAFF. The CDR3 DNA sequence: TGTGCCAGCAGCCGGGACTTCGAAGCTTTCTTT. The rearrangement uses TRBV12-3 or TRBV12-4 and TRBJ1-1, with D possibly TRBD1 on 5 matching bases. Trimming removed 6 bases from V and 8 bases from J, with 10 bases in between. The CDR3 is 11 residues long.